This T cell receptor (beta chain) emerged from a study of blood T cell repertoires in COVID-19. Overall study: Sites in the United States, Italy and Spain provided acute and convalescent COVID-19 samples. PBMCs, B-cell-depleted T cells, or T cells provided the cDNA or gDNA that made up the material.

The length of the CDR3 is 18 residues. Germline assignment: CDR1 SGHVS and CDR2 FNYEAQ. V lost 5 bases and J lost 2; bases outside the gene matches: 16. Only one count was recorded for this clone. Clones were read by immunoSEQ multiplex PCR, and TCRdb kept only the in-frame ones, dropping some. The sample shows 55,000 to 65,000 clones, roughly 91% of them seen only once. This TCR came from a human donor in a cohort sampled during active COVID-19. The sample was peripheral blood. The chain couples TRBV7-6 to TRBJ2-7; TRBD2 matches at 9 bases. CDR3 loop: CASSPPLGSGSQAYEQYF. The CDR3 DNA is TGTGCCAGCAGCCCACCTCTGGGTAGCGGGAGTCAAGCCTACGAGCAGTACTTC.